These 12 T cell receptor beta chains were sequenced from one sample in a study of OX40 agonist ivuxolimab in advanced cancers. Sequenced by immunoSEQ multiplex PCR; TCRdb stores in-frame clones only, minus some. The sample has roughly 60,000 clones; roughly 89% are singletons. The sequenced sample was CD4+ or CD8+ T cells sorted from blood, obtained in a trial of the OX40 agonist ivuxolimab. The origin of the receptors is an adult with an advanced solid tumor such as melanoma, head and neck, liver or kidney cancer.

This chain joins TRBV5-6 and TRBJ2-1; D is uncertain. The CDR3 loop spans 13 amino acids. V was cut by 1 base and J by 10 bases, with 12 bases left in between. Looked up from germline, CDR1 is SGHDT and CDR2 is YYEEEE. In DNA form, the CDR3 reads TGTGCCAGCAGCTTGACTGCGACGGGCGAGCAGTTCTTC. Protein: CASSLTATGEQFF.

V gene TRBV7-6 combines with J gene TRBJ2-7; maybe TRBD1 (6 bases). The CDR3 is 15 residues long. V lost 1 base and J lost 0, with 10 bases in between. Germline V CDR1 and CDR2: SGHVS, FNYEAQ. CDR3 DNA: TGTGCCAGCAGCTTAGGGGGGACATACTCCTACGAGCAGTACTTC. It specifies CASSLGGTYSYEQYF.

The gene calls are TRBV9 and TRBJ1-2, with no clear D. CDR1 and CDR2 from the germline V gene are SGDLS and YYNGEE. The CDR3 covers 14 residues. Trimming took 2 bases from V and 3 from J, leaving 11 bases between them. The CDR3 loop is CASSVGEEDYGYTF. DNA of the CDR3: TGTGCCAGCAGCGTCGGGGAAGAGGACTATGGCTACACCTTC.

The V and J genes are TRBV7-2 and TRBJ2-4; a weak D match, TRBD1 (6 bases). The CDR3 loop spans 11 amino acids. Per the germline V gene, CDR1 is SGHTA and CDR2 is FQGNSA. The V and J ends lost 8 bases and 7 bases respectively, with 9 bases between them. For the CDR3, the DNA is TGTGCCAGCGGGGGCCCCAACATTCAGTACTTC. Its protein product is CASGGPNIQYF. The full variable domain, with the rest looked up from reference TRBV7-2 and TRBJ2-4, is GAGVSQSPSNKVTEKGKDVELRCDPISGHTALYWYRQSLGQGLEFLIYFQGNSAPDKSGLPSDRFSAERTGGSVSTLTIQRTQQEDSAVYLCASGGPNIQYFGAGTRLSVL.

CDR3 amino acids: CASSLRSTSQETQYF. CDR3 coding DNA: TGTGCCAGCAGCTTAAGGTCCACGTCACAAGAGACCCAGTACTTC. The J gene is TRBJ2-5, the V gene TRBV7-2; the D is unclear. The V gene's germline CDR1 is SGHTA and CDR2 FQGNSA. The germline V and J ends were trimmed by 2 bases and 2 bases, with 12 bases remaining between them. This CDR3 has 15 residues.

The chain has TRBV5-6 and TRBJ2-1; D gene unclear. CDR1 SGHDT and CDR2 YYEEEE come from the germline V gene. This CDR3 has 14 residues. Trimming left V 1 base short and J 2 bases short, with 7 bases between. Here the CDR3 reads CASSLLETYNEQFF. The CDR3 region has the DNA TGTGCCAGCAGCTTGCTAGAGACCTACAATGAGCAGTTCTTC. Supplemented by reference TRBV5-6 and TRBJ2-1, the full variable domain reads DAGVTQSPTHLIKTRGQQVTLRCSPKSGHDTVSWYQQALGQGPQFIFQYYEEEERQRGNFPDRFSGHQFPNYSSELNVNALLLGDSALYLCASSLLETYNEQFFGPGTRLTVL.

The chain employs TRBV14 and TRBJ2-5; D is perhaps TRBD1 (5 bases). V was clipped by 4 bases and J by 1 base, with 16 bases between them. This CDR3 region has 16 residues. Germline V lookup: CDR1 SGHDN, CDR2 FVKESK. CDR3 region: CASSRRTNRPQETQYF. In DNA, the CDR3 is TGTGCCAGCAGCCGCCGGACAAACCGACCCCAAGAGACCCAGTACTTC.

The gene calls are TRBV11-1 and TRBJ2-1; 7 bases are shared with TRBD1. J lost 10 bases, V lost 3 bases, and 15 bases had no gene match. There are 16 residues in the CDR3. The germline CDR1 and CDR2 sequences are SGHAT and FQDESV (reference sequence). The CDR3 here is CASSLVRDREFPEQFF. The CDR3 nucleotides are TGTGCCAGCAGCTTGGTACGAGACAGGGAATTCCCCGAGCAGTTCTTC.

The J gene is TRBJ1-5, the V gene TRBV29-1; TRBD1 agrees at 7 bases. From germline, CDR1 is SQVTM and CDR2 ANQGSEA. V shed 5 bases, J shed 2 bases, and the junction held 3 bases outside the gene matches. This CDR3 is 13 amino acids long. CDR3 nucleotides: TGCAGCGTTACTGGACAGGGCAATCAGCCCCAGCATTTT. Amino acids: CSVTGQGNQPQHF.

This clone was counted once. V is TRBV5-6 and J is TRBJ1-3; 7 bases agree with TRBD1. CDR3 length: 16 residues. The ends lost 4 bases at V and 1 base at J; junction bases unmatched: 8. The germline gives CDR1 SGHDT, CDR2 YYEEEE. CDR3 sequence (DNA): TGTGCCAGCAGCCGGGACAGCCTACAGTCTGGAAACACCATATATTTT. Its protein product is CASSRDSLQSGNTIYF.

The genes are TRBV7-9 and TRBJ2-1; D not certain. The V and J ends lost 2 bases and 0 bases respectively, with 5 bases between them. The germline CDR1 and CDR2 sequences are SEHNR and FQNEAQ (reference sequence). CDR3 length: 14 residues. CDR3 sequence reads: CASSLSSSYNEQFF. In DNA form, the CDR3 reads TGTGCCAGCAGCTTAAGCAGCTCCTACAATGAGCAGTTCTTC.

In regard to this clone: A far larger clone is a single base away, which makes a read error likely. The sample holds other DNA sequences that translate to the same CDR3. This rearrangement joins TRBV7-2 to TRBJ2-7; D not resolved. The length of the CDR3 is 16 residues. The ends were cut back, 5 bases at V and 7 bases at J, with 24 bases in the middle. Germline CDR1 and CDR2: SGHTA and FQGNSA. CDR3 DNA sequence: TGTGCCAGCAGCCAAGAATCGGCCCTCGAACGGTCTGAGCAGTACTTC. Protein: CASSQESALERSEQYF.